Sequencing of this TCR beta chain was carried out in a study of T-cell reconstitution after alpha-beta-depleted transplantation in children (TCRdb year 2016). For context, the study as a whole: The study quantitatively tracked T-cell immune reconstitution after TCRalphabeta/CD19-depleted allogeneic hematopoietic cell transplantation in children using TCR repertoire profiling.

To prepare the library, PCR was applied. Sequencing took place on an Illumina HiSeq 2500. TCR library preparation used molecular barcoding, with unique molecular identifiers applied to normalize quantification of the TCRbeta repertoire. The public reads were reanalyzed by TCRdb: fastp trimming at Q25, MiXCR alignment, in-frame beta chains only. Records with the same CDR3 protein are collapsed into one entry carrying the most frequent genes and DNA. The sample records roughly 100,000 distinct CDR3 sequences, 7% to 8% of which are singletons. The ten largest account for less than 20% of the sample. What the work shows at the level of the full study, not this receptor alone: The high TCRbeta diversity at day 60 in some patients was ascribed to recipient T cells and intrathymic progenitors that had survived conditioning. The apparently early alphabetaT-cell count recovery about two months after transplant was reportedly dependent on only several hundred rapidly expanded clones derived from non-depleted graft cells. The frequencies of hyperexpanded clones fell over the following months, and after one year, T-cell counts and TCRbeta diversity were mostly attributed to newly produced T cells.

This clonotype has just a few counts. What this receptor recognizes is not known. No much larger clonotype is one base removed from it; base qualities were not supplied. The treatment or condition label on this specimen signifies: allogeneic hematopoietic cell transplantation with graft depleted of TCRalphabeta T cells and CD19 B cells. The transplant recipients were children given TCRalphabeta/CD19-depleted allogeneic hematopoietic cell grafts. For this chain, trimming is 1 base at the V end and 3 bases at the J end, and the number of junction bases without a gene match is 14. Per the germline V gene, SGHAT is the CDR1 and FQNNGV is the CDR2. The cysteine opens and the phenylalanine closes a CDR3 of 19 amino acids. Only CDR3 DNA is held: 57 bases, read in frame from base 1.

The rearrangement combines TRBV11-2 with TRBJ2-7; TRBD2 matches 11 bases in the middle. The source is a boy aged 2 to 9 with acute lymphoblastic leukemia, due to receive a stem cell transplant. Sequences were derived from PBMCs, sampled before TCRalphabeta/CD19-depleted stem cell transplant. At the DNA level, the sequence is TGTGCCAGCAGCTTAGGGTACTTTCGTTTGACTAGCGGGAACTACGAGCAGTACTTC. It translates as CASSLGYFRLTSGNYEQYF.